This TCR beta chain comes out of a study of T cell responses to AZD1222 COVID-19 vaccine. Study-wide results and caveats: Nearly half of the spike-specific TCRs reportedly recognize variant regions that carry no mutations. Repertoires were obtained only post-peak T cell response.

TCRdb's copy holds only in-frame clones and misses some; the assay was immunoSEQ multiplex PCR. The repertoire holds about 130,000 clones, with roughly 92% as singletons. The CDR3 extends over 14 amino acids. Germline CDR1 is SGHDN and CDR2 is FVKESK. V was pared by 4 bases and J by 2 bases, with 11 bases between. About this clone: The antigen is not known.

The starting material was peripheral blood, obtained 28 days after the second AZD1222 dose. The TCR originated in an adult who received the AZD1222 COVID-19 vaccine. The chain has TRBV14 and TRBJ1-1; D is uncertain. The CDR3 here is CASSRTHRNTEAFF. The CDR3 coding sequence is TGTGCCAGCAGCCGCACGCACAGAAACACTGAAGCTTTCTTT. Drawing the rest from reference TRBV14 and TRBJ1-1, the complete variable domain is EAGVTQFPSHSVIEKGQTVTLRCDPISGHDNLYWYRRVMGKEIKFLLHFVKESKQDESGMPNNRFLAERTGGTYSTLKVQPAELEDSGVYFCASSRTHRNTEAFFGQGTRLTVV.